The 8 T cell receptor beta chains listed next were all sequenced from one sample in a study of PD-1 blockade in classical Hodgkin lymphoma. Sequencing was performed with immunoSEQ multiplex PCR; in TCRdb, only in-frame clones are kept and a portion is missing. The sample carries some 93,000 clones, just under 95% recorded once. Relapse was seen in all patients after autologous stem cell transplantation, and brentuximab vedotin exposure was variable. The source material was peripheral blood mononuclear cells (PBMCs), sampled at baseline. The source is a human donor with classical Hodgkin lymphoma.

In the case of this clone: At one boundary the junction diverges from the germline segment, which might be a read error. The chain employs TRBV4-2 and TRBJ1-1; D call uncertain. Germline CDR1 LGHNA, CDR2 YNFKEQ. The CDR3 runs 17 residues. The CDR3 region has the DNA TGTGCCAGCAGCCTTCATGGGCCAGAAACGGCGAACAGTGAAGCTTTCTTT. This sequence encodes CASSLHGPETANSEAFF.

V gene TRBV7-8 combines with J gene TRBJ2-3, with TRBD1 matching over 7 bases. This CDR3 spans 15 amino acids. After removal of 2 bases from V and 6 bases from J, the junction contained 8 bases not matched to a gene. Germline V lookup: CDR1 SGHVS, CDR2 FQNEAQ. The CDR3 protein is CASSLMPGRGDTQYF. In nucleotides, the CDR3 is TGTGCCAGCAGCTTAATGCCGGGCAGGGGGGATACGCAGTATTTT.

V usage is TRBV6-5 and J usage is TRBJ1-2; TRBD1 is a possible D gene (5 bases). The germline V gene encodes CDR1 MNHEY and CDR2 SVGAGI. The ends were cut back, 8 bases at V and 3 bases at J, with 16 bases in the middle. The CDR3 contains 14 residues. CDR3 sequence (DNA): TGTGCCAGCTACCCCTCGGGCAGGGACTATGGCTACACCTTC. As protein: CASYPSGRDYGYTF.

The CDR3 DNA sequence: TGTGCCAGCAGTTTGGGGAGCGGGTTTGGGAATGAGCAGTTCTTC. It specifies CASSLGSGFGNEQFF. V usage is TRBV6-5 and J usage is TRBJ2-1; TRBD2 is a possible D gene (6 bases). The CDR3 has 15 amino acids. CDR1 MNHEY and CDR2 SVGAGI come from the germline V gene. Trimming removed 4 bases at V and 7 bases at J, with 17 bases between.

The CDR3 protein is CASSLEVVGQRQETQYF. The CDR3, as DNA: TGCGCCAGCAGCTTGGAGGTAGTGGGACAGCGACAAGAGACCCAGTACTTC. This sequence joins TRBV5-1 and TRBJ2-5, with 7 bases lining up with TRBD1. This CDR3 contains 17 residues. The V and J ends lost 0 bases and 2 bases, in that order; junction bases with no gene match: 10. The V gene's germline CDR1 is SGHRS and CDR2 YFSETQ. The full variable domain, rest sourced from reference TRBV5-1 and TRBJ2-5, is KAGVTQTPRYLIKTRGQQVTLSCSPISGHRSVSWYQQTPGQGLQFLFEYFSETQRNKGNFPGRFSGRQFSNSRSEMNVSTLELGDSALYLCASSLEVVGQRQETQYFGPGTRLLVL.

This rearrangement joins TRBV11-3 to TRBJ2-2; unclear D gene. The CDR3 is 14 amino acids. CDR1 is SGHNT, CDR2 YENEEA, per germline. Trimming took off 0 bases at V and 4 bases at J, with 6 bases between the two ends. The CDR3 DNA follows: TGTGCCAGCAGCTTAGAGGGTGGCACCGGGGAGCTGTTTTTT. Protein product: CASSLEGGTGELFF.

V is TRBV27 and J is TRBJ2-3, with D hard to call. V was shortened by 1 base and J by 2 bases, with 7 bases between the two germline ends. This CDR3 contains 14 residues. Germline CDR1 and CDR2: MNHEY and SMNVEV (reference sequence). The CDR3 DNA sequence: TGTGCCAGCAGTTTATATCGGGCCACAGATACGCAGTATTTT. It translates to CASSLYRATDTQYF.

The rearrangement links TRBV2 to TRBJ1-6; D is ambiguous. The CDR3 spans 13 residues. Germline CDR1 SNHLY, CDR2 FYNNEI. Trimming stripped 3 bases from V and 7 bases from J, with 7 bases between. CDR3: CASSEIMNSPLHF. CDR3 DNA sequence: TGTGCCAGCAGTGAGATAATGAATTCACCCCTCCACTTT.